Each of the 31 T cell receptor beta chains below was sequenced from the same sample in a study of T-cell reconstitution after alpha-beta-depleted transplantation in children. As it was prepared, the TCRbeta library received unique molecular identifiers. One entry per CDR3 protein, called by TCRdb with MiXCR from the PCR reads. The data hold about 510,000 distinct CDR3 sequences, with around 10% observed a single time. Sequenced material: PBMCs, mostly from graft donor cells, taken 180 days after TCRalphabeta/CD19-depleted stem cell transplant. The receptors originated from a female patient aged 2 to 10 who had a stem cell transplant for aplastic anemia, so the T cells may come from the graft donor.

The chain uses TRBV6-5 and TRBJ1-5; D is undetermined. V shed 8 bases and J shed 1 base, with 6 bases lying between them. The CDR3 has 12 residues. Per the germline V gene, CDR1 is MNHEY and CDR2 is SVGAGI. CDR3 amino acids: CASGRSNQPQHF. Here the CDR3 DNA reads TGTGCCAGCGGACGGAGCAATCAGCCCCAGCATTTT.

This clonotype was detected a few times. The V call is TRBV10-3, the J call TRBJ2-7, with no clear D. The germline V gene has CDR1 ENHRY and CDR2 SYGVKD. Trimming stripped 2 bases from V and 5 bases from J, with 4 bases between. This CDR3 spans 11 amino acids. The CDR3 DNA reads as TGTGCCATCAGTGAGGTTCACGAGCAGTACTTC. Translation: CAISEVHEQYF.

The chain couples TRBV12-5 to TRBJ2-3; 7 bases fit TRBD2. The CDR3 has 18 residues. The germline CDR1 and CDR2 sequences are LGHNT and FRNRAP. The V segment lost 6 bases and the J segment 2 bases; nucleotides outside the gene matches: 17. CDR3 DNA: TGTGCTAGTGGCCCGTCGGGAGACCGGGACTATTACACAGATACGCAGTATTTT. Translation gives CASGPSGDRDYYTDTQYF.

The V and J genes are TRBV3-1 and TRBJ2-7; 7 bases match TRBD2. The CDR3 spans 14 residues. Germline CDR1 LGHDT, CDR2 YNNKEL (reference sequence). V shed 2 bases, J shed 7 bases, and the junction held 8 bases outside the gene matches. The CDR3 bases are TGTGCCAGCAGCCAAACAACACTAGCGTGGGAGCAGTACTTC. The encoded protein is CASSQTTLAWEQYF.

This chain links TRBV20-1 with TRBJ2-1, with 7 bases lining up with TRBD1. Losses at the gene ends were 2 bases for V and 0 bases for J; bases not matched to a gene: 7. The CDR3 runs 16 residues. Looked up from germline, CDR1 is DFQATT and CDR2 is SNEGSKA (reference sequence). The CDR3 is CSARKRTGDSYNEQFF. CDR3 DNA: TGCAGTGCTAGAAAGAGGACAGGTGACTCCTACAATGAGCAGTTCTTC.

Only one count was recorded for this clonotype. V usage is TRBV4-3 and J usage is TRBJ2-5; possible D gene TRBD2, 6 bases. The germline V gene encodes CDR1 LGHNA and CDR2 YSLEER. Between the trimmed V and J ends, which lost 0 bases and 4 bases, there was a span of 9 bases. The length of the CDR3 is 14 residues. CDR3 sequence reads: CASSQESGGETQYF. CDR3 sequence (DNA): TGCGCCAGCAGCCAAGAATCCGGGGGAGAGACCCAGTACTTC.

This clonotype was recorded many times. The CDR3 sequence: CASRFMEADTQYF. In DNA form, the CDR3 reads TGTGCCAGCAGGTTCATGGAGGCAGATACGCAGTATTTT. The chain links TRBV7-9 to TRBJ2-3; tentatively, D is TRBD2 (5 bases). CDR1 SEHNR and CDR2 FQNEAQ come from the germline V gene (reference sequence). V was shortened by 6 bases and J by 4 bases, with 11 bases between the two germline ends. The CDR3 covers 13 residues.

This clonotype occurred many times. The gene calls are TRBV3-1 and TRBJ1-1; D remains unclear. The CDR3 runs 14 residues. Germline V gene sequence: CDR1 LGHDT, CDR2 YNNKEL (reference sequence). V dropped 4 bases and J dropped 1 base, with 10 bases sitting between them. This CDR3 is CASSPQPGNTEAFF. The CDR3 DNA sequence: TGTGCCAGCAGCCCCCAGCCAGGGAACACTGAAGCTTTCTTT.

This clonotype was seen more than once but under ten times. J is TRBJ2-1 and V is TRBV25-1; D is perhaps TRBD2 (5 bases). CDR1 and CDR2 (germline): MGHDK, SYGVNS. The germline V and J ends were trimmed by 3 bases and 9 bases, with 18 bases remaining between them. This CDR3 region has 15 residues. The CDR3 nucleotides are TGTGCCAGCAGTGAGCAGCCGTCGGGGTTCGGTGAGCAGTTCTTC. Its protein is CASSEQPSGFGEQFF.

This clonotype has a count of ten or more. This rearrangement joins TRBV29-1 to TRBJ2-2; 13 positions match TRBD2. The CDR3 contains 16 residues. Germline V gives CDR1 SQVTM, CDR2 ANQGSEA. J gave up 6 bases and V 0 bases, and 4 bases lay outside the gene matches. The CDR3 DNA follows: TGCAGCGTTGAAGATTGGACTAGCGGGAGCTCCGGGGAGCTGTTTTTT. This encodes CSVEDWTSGSSGELFF.

For the CDR3, the DNA is TGCAGTGCTCTCAGCATGATAGGAAACACCATATATTTT. Translated, it gives CSALSMIGNTIYF. This chain uses TRBV20-1 with TRBJ1-3; D remains unclear. V was pared by 5 bases and J by 4 bases, with 12 bases between. From germline, CDR1 is DFQATT and CDR2 SNEGSKA (reference sequence). The CDR3 is 13 amino acids.

This clonotype was found a few times. J is TRBJ2-3 and V is TRBV7-3; D might be TRBD2 (6 bases). V lost 7 bases to trimming and J lost 3 bases, with 14 bases between them. Germline V gene data show CDR1 as SGHTA and CDR2 as FQGTGA. The CDR3 extends over 14 amino acids. The CDR3 protein is CASTEPGETDTQYF. The CDR3 DNA reads TGTGCCAGCACCGAACCGGGAGAGACAGATACGCAGTATTTT.

There are many counts of this clonotype. The chain recombines TRBV24-1 with TRBJ2-1, with D tentatively TRBD1 (5 bases). Trimming cost V 9 bases and J 6 bases, with 14 bases left between them. Germline CDR1 is KGHDR and CDR2 is SFDVKD. This CDR3 is 13 amino acids long. The chain's CDR3 is CATDSSRGNEQFF. CDR3 nucleotide sequence: TGTGCCACCGACTCCTCAAGGGGCAATGAGCAGTTCTTC.

This clonotype was seen a handful of times. The chain uses TRBV4-3 and TRBJ2-2, with no clear D. The CDR3 is made up of 16 amino acids. Germline lookup yields CDR1 LGHNA and CDR2 YSLEER. V was trimmed by 0 bases and J by 7 bases, leaving 15 bases between them. CDR3 nucleotide sequence: TGCGCCAGCAGCCAAGAGGCCCAGTGGATTTACGGGGAGCTGTTTTTT. It yields the protein CASSQEAQWIYGELFF.

This clonotype has at least ten counts. The chain is built from TRBV27 and TRBJ2-5, with 9 positions matching TRBD2. V shed 6 bases and J 3 bases; nucleotides not matched to a gene: 11. CDR3 length: 16 residues. Germline-derived CDR1 and CDR2 are MNHEY and SMNVEV (reference sequence). CDR3 DNA sequence: TGTGCCAGCAGCCTTATCCCGGGACTAGCTAAAGAGACCCAGTACTTC. Protein product: CASSLIPGLAKETQYF.

The sample holds many counts of this clonotype. The chain has TRBV28 and TRBJ2-7, with 9 bases matching TRBD1. CDR1 MDHEN and CDR2 SYDVKM come from the germline V gene. After removal of 5 bases from V and 0 bases from J, the junction contained 8 bases not matched to a gene. The CDR3 loop spans 16 amino acids. The CDR3 protein is CASSPWTGAFSYEQYF. Written as DNA, the CDR3 is TGTGCCAGCAGTCCCTGGACAGGGGCTTTCTCCTACGAGCAGTACTTC.

CDR3 nucleotide sequence: TGTGCCAGCAGCTTTCGACTAGCGGGGGTATGGCAAGAGACCCAGTACTTC. Its protein is CASSFRLAGVWQETQYF. This sequence joins TRBV7-2 and TRBJ2-5; TRBD2 matches 12 bases. Germline values: CDR1 SGHTA, CDR2 FQGNSA. This CDR3 region has 17 residues. Trimming at V came to 3 bases and at J to 2 bases, leaving 7 bases not matched to a gene.

A few counts support this clonotype. The CDR3 DNA follows: TGTGCCAGCAGTCCCCCCCCTCGTTACGAGCAGTACTTC. Translating gives CASSPPPRYEQYF. The rearrangement joins TRBV28 to TRBJ2-7; no reliable D call. The CDR3 runs 13 residues. Germline assignment: CDR1 MDHEN and CDR2 SYDVKM. V was shortened by 5 bases and J by 4 bases, with 12 bases between the two germline ends.

This clonotype was counted a few times. This chain uses TRBV14 with TRBJ1-2, with no clear D. The CDR3 totals 13 residues. V was cut by 1 base and J by 8 bases, with 11 bases left in between. Germline CDR1 reads SGHDN; CDR2 reads FVKESK. The CDR3 DNA sequence: TGTGCCAGCAGCCAAGCGGACCTCGGGGGCTACACCTTC. This encodes CASSQADLGGYTF.

This clonotype was seen a handful of times. The chain combines TRBV7-9 with TRBJ2-1, with 9 bases aligning to TRBD2. This CDR3 spans 15 amino acids. With V trimmed by 5 bases and J by 10 bases, 12 bases remained unmatched. Germline assignment: CDR1 SEHNR and CDR2 FQNEAQ (reference sequence). The CDR3 region has the DNA TGTGCCAGCAGCCGTTTAACTAGCGGGTGGATGGAGCAGTTCTTC. Translation: CASSRLTSGWMEQFF.

The chain is built from TRBV12-3 or TRBV12-4 and TRBJ1-3; 10 bases fit TRBD1. The CDR3 loop spans 13 amino acids. After removal of 7 bases from V and 8 bases from J, the junction contained 5 bases not matched to a gene. The CDR3 sequence is CASIRQGAHTIYF. The CDR3 DNA follows: TGTGCCAGCATTCGACAGGGGGCACACACCATATATTTT.

The chain is built from TRBV3-1 and TRBJ2-3; TRBD2 matches 9 bases. This CDR3 is built from 16 residues. V was pared by 4 bases and J by 6 bases, with 11 bases of the junction left unmatched. The germline V gene encodes CDR1 LGHDT and CDR2 YNNKEL (reference sequence). This chain's CDR3 is CASSPAGPLAGDTQYF. DNA for the CDR3: TGTGCCAGCAGCCCAGCTGGGCCCCTAGCGGGGGATACGCAGTATTTT.

The chain employs TRBV12-3 or TRBV12-4 and TRBJ1-3; D perhaps matches TRBD1 (5 bases). V was clipped by 4 bases and J by 0 bases, with 10 bases between them. The length of the CDR3 is 15 residues. CDR3 coding DNA: TGTGCCAGCAGTTGGGACCTTAGCTCTGGAAACACCATATATTTT. Its translation is CASSWDLSSGNTIYF.

The CDR3: CASSIRGAPFLGYTF. The CDR3 coding sequence is TGTGCCAGCAGTATCAGGGGGGCGCCCTTCCTTGGCTACACCTTC. The rearrangement links TRBV12-3 or TRBV12-4 to TRBJ1-2, with 7 nucleotides matching TRBD1. Germline trimming cut 5 bases from V and 7 bases from J; bases unmatched to any gene: 13. The length of the CDR3 is 15 residues.

The CDR3 DNA is TGCGCCAGCAGCATCCGACAGGGCAGGGGCAATGAGCAGTTCTTC. This gives the protein CASSIRQGRGNEQFF. The chain employs TRBV5-1 and TRBJ2-1; TRBD1 matches 7 bases. The germline V gene has CDR1 SGHRS and CDR2 YFSETQ. There are 15 residues in the CDR3. V lost 4 bases, J lost 6 bases, and 10 bases stayed unmatched.

This clonotype was picked up a small number of times. J is TRBJ1-3 and V is TRBV10-3; D remains ambiguous. Trimming shortened V by 0 bases and J by 8 bases, and 11 bases separated the two germline ends. The CDR3 spans 14 residues. Germline V gene lookup returns CDR1 ENHRY and CDR2 SYGVKD. The chain's CDR3 is CAISESDLGDTIYF. CDR3 coding DNA: TGTGCCATCAGTGAGTCGGATTTAGGAGACACCATATATTTT.

A word on this clonotype: An end of the junction differs from the germline gene, which may be a read error. The chain uses TRBV28 and TRBJ2-7, with TRBD1 identical over 8 bases. Germline assignment: CDR1 MDHEN and CDR2 SYDVKM. This CDR3 is 17 amino acids long. For the CDR3, the DNA is TGTGCCAGCATTCCCCAGGGGGCTGGACTAATTTCCTACGAGCTGTACTTC. Translation: CASIPQGAGLISYELYF.

As for this clonotype: A clone one base away is much larger, so this may be a read error. J is TRBJ2-5 and V is TRBV29-1; maybe TRBD1 (6 bases). This CDR3 spans 15 amino acids. Germline CDR1 is SQVTM and CDR2 is ANQGSEA. Trimming left V 1 base short and J 7 bases short, with 19 bases between. Written as DNA, the CDR3 is TGCAGCGTTGAAGTTGTGAACAGGGTTCTTGGGACCCAGTACTTC. This codes for CSVEVVNRVLGTQYF.

This clonotype was seen a handful of times. CDR3 in amino acids: CASSYSRGELFF. The CDR3 DNA sequence: TGTGCCAGCAGTTACTCGAGGGGGGAGCTGTTTTTT. V gene TRBV6-5 combines with J gene TRBJ2-2; no firm D call. V shed 0 bases and J shed 8 bases, with 4 bases lying between them. Germline CDR1 is MNHEY and CDR2 is SVGAGI. The CDR3 has 12 amino acids.

The genes are TRBV10-3 and TRBJ2-7; 7 positions agree with TRBD2. The germline V gene has CDR1 ENHRY and CDR2 SYGVKD. The CDR3 runs 14 residues. The junction had 11 bases not matched to a gene; V was cut back by 10 bases and J by 2 bases. CDR3 in DNA: TGTGCCACCCACCGGGCGGGAGAGACCTACGAGCAGTACTTC. It specifies CATHRAGETYEQYF.

This clonotype was seen a handful of times. The rearrangement joins TRBV4-2 to TRBJ2-7, with 7 bases matching TRBD2. The CDR3 consists of 15 residues. CDR1 LGHNA and CDR2 YNFKEQ come from the germline V gene. V lost 3 bases, J lost 5 bases, and 10 bases stayed unmatched. The CDR3 is CASSQIGRESDEQYF. In DNA form, the CDR3 reads TGTGCCAGCAGCCAGATTGGGCGGGAGAGCGACGAGCAGTACTTC.